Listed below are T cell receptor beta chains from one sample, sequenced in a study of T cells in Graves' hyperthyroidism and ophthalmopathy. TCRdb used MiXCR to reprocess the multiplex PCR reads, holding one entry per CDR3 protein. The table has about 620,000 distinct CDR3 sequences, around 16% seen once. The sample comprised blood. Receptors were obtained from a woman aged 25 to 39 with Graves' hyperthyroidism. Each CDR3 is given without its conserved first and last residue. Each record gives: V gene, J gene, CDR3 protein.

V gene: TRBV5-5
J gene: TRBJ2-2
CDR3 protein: ASSLKGAPNTGELF

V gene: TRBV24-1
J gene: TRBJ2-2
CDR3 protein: ATSDLGDGTSNTGELF

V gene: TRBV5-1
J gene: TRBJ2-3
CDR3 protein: ASSLEGLAGGADTQY

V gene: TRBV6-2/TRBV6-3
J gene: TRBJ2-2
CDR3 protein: ASSFNLRTPPGLAGATGELF

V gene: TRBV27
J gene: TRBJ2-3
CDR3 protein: ASSTRGADTQY

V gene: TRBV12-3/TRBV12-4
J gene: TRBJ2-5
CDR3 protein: ASSLRPLETQY

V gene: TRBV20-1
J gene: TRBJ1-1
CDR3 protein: SARLTADTEAF

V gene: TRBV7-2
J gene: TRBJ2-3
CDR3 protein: ASSLAGLDTQY

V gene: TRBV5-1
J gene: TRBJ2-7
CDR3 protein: ASSLEVTGAGEQY

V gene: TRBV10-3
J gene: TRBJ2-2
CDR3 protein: AISNRGAANTGELF

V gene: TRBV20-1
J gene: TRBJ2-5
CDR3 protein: SARGGSFETQY

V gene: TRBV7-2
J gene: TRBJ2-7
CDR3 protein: ASSLVEGDEQY

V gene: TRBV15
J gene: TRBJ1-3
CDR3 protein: ATSRWTANGNTIY

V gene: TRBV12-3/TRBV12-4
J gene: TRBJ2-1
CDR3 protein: ASSLASGSRNEQF

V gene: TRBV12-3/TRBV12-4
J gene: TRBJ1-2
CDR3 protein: ASSLGNYGYT

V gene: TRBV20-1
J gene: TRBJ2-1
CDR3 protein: SATLSGRYNEQF

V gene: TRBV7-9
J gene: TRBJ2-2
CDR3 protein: ASSLLTGTGLTGELF

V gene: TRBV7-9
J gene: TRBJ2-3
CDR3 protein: ASSSGTGVPDTQY

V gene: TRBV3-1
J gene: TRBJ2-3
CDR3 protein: ASSQMSGGTDTQY

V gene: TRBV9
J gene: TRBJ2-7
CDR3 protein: ASSPSGLASRSEQY

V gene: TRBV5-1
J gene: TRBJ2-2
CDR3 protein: ASHEDVNTGELF

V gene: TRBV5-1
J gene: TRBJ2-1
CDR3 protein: ASSLALAGENEQF

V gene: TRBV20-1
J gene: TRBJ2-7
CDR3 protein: RAGQGPYEQY

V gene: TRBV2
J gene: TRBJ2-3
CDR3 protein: ASGSTSGRLY

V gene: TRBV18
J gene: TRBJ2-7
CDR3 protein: ASSPPSPYEQY

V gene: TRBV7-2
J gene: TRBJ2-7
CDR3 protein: ASSLAHIRERGLAESTEQY

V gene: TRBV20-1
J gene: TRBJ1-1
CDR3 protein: SALRPGGPVNTEAF

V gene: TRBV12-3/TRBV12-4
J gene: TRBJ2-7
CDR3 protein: ASGRLYEQY

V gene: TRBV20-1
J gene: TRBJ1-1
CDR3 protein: SASEMGLLNTEAF